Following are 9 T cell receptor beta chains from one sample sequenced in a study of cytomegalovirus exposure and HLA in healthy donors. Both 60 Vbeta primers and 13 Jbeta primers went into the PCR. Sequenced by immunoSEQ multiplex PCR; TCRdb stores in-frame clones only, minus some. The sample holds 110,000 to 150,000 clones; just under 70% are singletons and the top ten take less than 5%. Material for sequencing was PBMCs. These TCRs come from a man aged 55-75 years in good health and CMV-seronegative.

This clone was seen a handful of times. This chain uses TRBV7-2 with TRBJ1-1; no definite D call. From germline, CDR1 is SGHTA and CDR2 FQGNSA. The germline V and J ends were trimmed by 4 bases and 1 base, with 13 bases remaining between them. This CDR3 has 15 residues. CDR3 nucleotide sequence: TGTGCCAGCAGCTCGATGACATCTCGGAACACTGAAGCTTTCTTT. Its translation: CASSSMTSRNTEAFF.

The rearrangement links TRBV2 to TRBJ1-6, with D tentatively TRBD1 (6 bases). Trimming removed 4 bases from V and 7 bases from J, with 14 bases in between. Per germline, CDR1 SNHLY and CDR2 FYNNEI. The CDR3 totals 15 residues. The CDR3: CASSVSGVANSPLHF. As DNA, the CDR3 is TGTGCCAGCAGTGTCTCAGGGGTAGCGAATTCACCCCTCCACTTT.

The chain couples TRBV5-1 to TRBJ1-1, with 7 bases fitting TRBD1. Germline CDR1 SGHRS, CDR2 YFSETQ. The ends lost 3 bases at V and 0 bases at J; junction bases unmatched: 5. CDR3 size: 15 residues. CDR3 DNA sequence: TGCGCCAGCAGCTCCTCAGGGGGGATGAACACTGAAGCTTTCTTT. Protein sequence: CASSSSGGMNTEAFF.

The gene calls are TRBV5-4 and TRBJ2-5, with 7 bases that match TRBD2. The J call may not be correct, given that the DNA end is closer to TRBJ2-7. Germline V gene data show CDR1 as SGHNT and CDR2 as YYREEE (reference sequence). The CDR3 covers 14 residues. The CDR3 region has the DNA TGTGCCAGCAGTCTACCGGGACTACCCTACGAGCAGTACTTC. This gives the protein CASSLPGLPYEQYF.

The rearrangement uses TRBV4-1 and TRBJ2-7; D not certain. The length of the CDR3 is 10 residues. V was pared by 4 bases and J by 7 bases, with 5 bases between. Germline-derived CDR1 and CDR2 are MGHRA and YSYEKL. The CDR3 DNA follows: TGCGCCAGCAGCCTTCCTGAGCAGTACTTC. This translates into CASSLPEQYF.

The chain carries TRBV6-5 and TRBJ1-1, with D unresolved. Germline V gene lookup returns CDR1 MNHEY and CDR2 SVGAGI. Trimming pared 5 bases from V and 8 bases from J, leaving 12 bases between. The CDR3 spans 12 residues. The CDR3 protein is CASSELHAEAFF. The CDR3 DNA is TGTGCCAGCAGTGAACTTCATGCAGAAGCTTTCTTT.

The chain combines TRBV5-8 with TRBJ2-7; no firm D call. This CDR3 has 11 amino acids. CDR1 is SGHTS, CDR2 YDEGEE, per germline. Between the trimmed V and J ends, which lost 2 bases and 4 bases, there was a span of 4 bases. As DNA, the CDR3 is TGTGCCAGCAGCTTCGGGTACGAGCAGTACTTC. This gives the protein CASSFGYEQYF.

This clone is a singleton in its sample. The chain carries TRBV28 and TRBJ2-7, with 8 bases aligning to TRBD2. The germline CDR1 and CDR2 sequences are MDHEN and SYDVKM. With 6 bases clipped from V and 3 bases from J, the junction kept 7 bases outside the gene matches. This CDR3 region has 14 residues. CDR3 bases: TGTGCCAGCAGCAAAAGCGGGAGTAACTACGAGCAGTACTTC. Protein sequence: CASSKSGSNYEQYF. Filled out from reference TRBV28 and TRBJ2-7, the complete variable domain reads DVKVTQSSRYLVKRTGEKVFLECVQDMDHENMFWYRQDPGLGLRLIYFSYDVKMKEKGDIPEGYSVSREKKERFSLILESASTNQTSMYLCASSKSGSNYEQYFGPGTRLTVT.

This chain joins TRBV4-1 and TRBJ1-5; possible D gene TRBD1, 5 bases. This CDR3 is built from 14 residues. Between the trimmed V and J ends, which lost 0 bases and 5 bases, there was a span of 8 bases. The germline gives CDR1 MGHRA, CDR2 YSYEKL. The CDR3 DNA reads TGCGCCAGCAGCCAAGATTGGGGGGATCAGCCCCAGCATTTT. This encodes CASSQDWGDQPQHF.